Presented here are 20 T cell receptor beta chains from one specimen sequenced in a study of identical twins. TCRdb reanalysed the 5' RACE reads using MiXCR and keeps one entry per CDR3 protein. Of about 260,000 distinct CDR3 sequences in the sample, 5.5% to 7% were seen once. These data also formed part of another study, on yellow fever vaccine responses in identical twins.

The sequencing sample was made of memory (CD45RO+) T cells sorted from blood. These receptors were collected from a woman aged 18-30 years in good health.

This clonotype was counted many times. The chain combines TRBV7-9 with TRBJ1-1; D is undetermined. This CDR3 contains 11 residues. Between the trimmed V and J ends, which lost 5 bases and 7 bases, there was a span of 8 bases. Germline V gives CDR1 SEHNR, CDR2 FQNEAQ (reference sequence). This CDR3 is CASSRRGEAFF. Here the CDR3 DNA reads TGTGCCAGCAGCCGGCGGGGTGAAGCTTTCTTT.

This clonotype has more than one count but fewer than ten. The rearrangement joins TRBV6-4 to TRBJ2-2; D is possibly TRBD1 or TRBD2 (5 bases each). Germline assignment: CDR1 MRHNA and CDR2 SNTAGT. The CDR3 consists of 17 residues. The germline V and J ends were trimmed by 7 bases and 3 bases, with 21 bases remaining between them. The CDR3 nucleotides read TGTGCCAGCACTTGGCTTATGCCGGGACCCGACACCGGGGAGCTGTTTTTT. Translation gives CASTWLMPGPDTGELFF.

A few counts support this clonotype. The V and J genes are TRBV7-3 and TRBJ2-3, with D possibly being TRBD1 (5 bases). This CDR3 region has 13 residues. V was clipped by 2 bases and J by 4 bases, with 7 bases between them. Germline-derived CDR1 and CDR2 are SGHTA and FQGTGA. The CDR3 is CASSLVGPDTQYF. The CDR3 bases are TGTGCCAGCAGCTTAGTGGGGCCAGATACGCAGTATTTT.

The sample holds a few counts of this clonotype. The chain has TRBV19 and TRBJ2-1; 9 bases fit TRBD1. CDR3 length: 12 amino acids. V gave up 7 bases and J gave up 7 bases; unmatched junction bases: 2. Germline loops: CDR1 LNHDA, CDR2 SQIVND (reference sequence). CDR3 DNA: TGTGCCAGTAACGACAGGGGGAATGAGCAGTTCTTC. As protein: CASNDRGNEQFF.

The table lists this clonotype with many counts. The chain has TRBV24-1 and TRBJ2-1; D is perhaps TRBD1 (6 bases). This CDR3 is built from 11 residues. CDR1 KGHDR and CDR2 SFDVKD come from the germline V gene. The V end lost 9 bases, the J end lost 5 bases, and 7 bases lay between the germline ends. CDR3 DNA sequence: TGTGCCACCCGGACAGACAATGAGCAGTTCTTC. Its translation: CATRTDNEQFF.

The V gene is TRBV7-8, the J gene TRBJ2-5, with unresolved D. Trimming shortened V by 2 bases and J by 0 bases, and 7 bases separated the two germline ends. The CDR3 is made up of 14 amino acids. Germline loops: CDR1 SGHVS, CDR2 FQNEAQ. The CDR3 DNA reads TGTGCCAGCAGCTTATTTGCCAACCAAGAGACCCAGTACTTC. Translated, it gives CASSLFANQETQYF.

The chain couples TRBV6-5 to TRBJ1-1; no reliable D call. The V end lost 2 bases, the J end lost 1 base, and 8 bases lay between the germline ends. Germline-derived CDR1 and CDR2 are MNHEY and SVGAGI. The CDR3 spans 14 residues. The CDR3 DNA is TGTGCCAGCAGTTACGGGGAGGGGAACACTGAAGCTTTCTTT. Its protein is CASSYGEGNTEAFF.

This clonotype has more than one count but fewer than ten. The chain carries TRBV28 and TRBJ2-1; D is possibly TRBD2 (6 bases). There are 14 residues in the CDR3. The germline V gene has CDR1 MDHEN and CDR2 SYDVKM. Trimming removed 3 bases at V and 7 bases at J, with 13 bases between. The CDR3 reads CASSFHLALNEQFF. For the CDR3, the DNA is TGTGCCAGCAGTTTCCATCTAGCGTTGAATGAGCAGTTCTTC. The whole variable domain, filled in from reference TRBV28 and TRBJ2-1, reads DVKVTQSSRYLVKRTGEKVFLECVQDMDHENMFWYRQDPGLGLRLIYFSYDVKMKEKGDIPEGYSVSREKKERFSLILESASTNQTSMYLCASSFHLALNEQFFGPGTRLTVL.

This clonotype came up a few times. The J gene is TRBJ2-1, the V gene TRBV7-2, with D perhaps TRBD2 (7 bases). The CDR3 is 15 residues long. Between the trimmed V and J ends, which lost 5 bases and 6 bases, there was a span of 17 bases. Germline values: CDR1 SGHTA, CDR2 FQGNSA. DNA of the CDR3: TGTGCCAGCAGCCTAGGGGCGGGGGCTGGCAATGAGCAGTTCTTC. It specifies CASSLGAGAGNEQFF.

This chain uses TRBV3-1 with TRBJ2-3, with 10 bases that match TRBD2. The CDR3 extends over 17 amino acids. The junction had 9 bases not matched to a gene; V was cut back by 1 base and J by 5 bases. Germline assignment: CDR1 LGHDT and CDR2 YNNKEL (reference sequence). CDR3 amino acids: CASSQGAASGRGDTQYF. In DNA, the CDR3 is TGTGCCAGCAGCCAAGGCGCGGCTAGCGGGAGAGGAGATACGCAGTATTTT.

The chain couples TRBV20-1 to TRBJ2-2; D gene ambiguous. Germline loops: CDR1 DFQATT, CDR2 SNEGSKA (reference sequence). The CDR3 spans 13 residues. Trimming cost V 1 base and J 6 bases, with 9 bases left between them. Here the CDR3 DNA reads TGCAGTGCTAGAGTTCAGTCCGCCGGGGAGCTGTTTTTT. Its protein product is CSARVQSAGELFF.

This clonotype has ten or more counts. The CDR3 nucleotides read TGCGCCAGCAGCCAAAGGACAGGGAGGGGGACAGATACGCAGTATTTT. Protein sequence: CASSQRTGRGTDTQYF. The chain uses TRBV5-1 and TRBJ2-3; tentatively, D is TRBD1 (8 bases). The CDR3 sequence is 16 residues long. CDR1 is SGHRS and CDR2 is YFSETQ in the germline V gene. The V gene lost 4 bases and the J gene lost 3 bases, with 18 bases spanning the gap. Variable domain in full (rest from reference TRBV5-1 and TRBJ2-3): KAGVTQTPRYLIKTRGQQVTLSCSPISGHRSVSWYQQTPGQGLQFLFEYFSETQRNKGNFPGRFSGRQFSNSRSEMNVSTLELGDSALYLCASSQRTGRGTDTQYFGPGTRLTVL.

In its sample, this clonotype was seen many times. V usage is TRBV27 and J usage is TRBJ2-1, with 9 bases that match TRBD2. The J segment lost 5 bases and the V segment lost 5 bases, leaving 7 bases of the junction unmatched. The length of the CDR3 is 15 residues. Germline V gene sequence: CDR1 MNHEY, CDR2 SMNVEV (reference sequence). The CDR3 sequence: CASSRAGGANNEQFF. DNA for the CDR3: TGTGCCAGCAGTAGAGCGGGGGGCGCCAACAATGAGCAGTTCTTC.

This clonotype was counted between two and nine times. V is TRBV28 and J is TRBJ1-4, with D hard to call. Deletions cut 2 bases from V and 8 bases from J, with 6 bases between. The CDR3 has 12 amino acids. Germline V gene data show CDR1 as MDHEN and CDR2 as SYDVKM. CDR3 residues: CASSLLQEKLFF. The CDR3 bases are TGTGCCAGCAGTTTACTCCAGGAAAAACTGTTTTTT.

This clonotype was seen many times. The chain employs TRBV25-1 and TRBJ2-7; D possibly corresponds to TRBD1 (6 bases). Germline V CDR1 and CDR2: MGHDK, SYGVNS. This CDR3 is 15 amino acids long. V was shortened by 5 bases and J by 2 bases, with 16 bases between the two germline ends. CDR3 protein: CASSSSGQMTYEQYF. CDR3 DNA: TGTGCCAGCAGTAGTTCTGGACAGATGACCTACGAGCAGTACTTC.

This clonotype was detected ten times or more. This rearrangement joins TRBV5-1 to TRBJ1-1, with D maybe TRBD1 (5 bases). Trimming took 1 base from V and 6 from J, leaving 10 bases between them. This CDR3 region has 13 residues. Germline values: CDR1 SGHRS, CDR2 YFSETQ. The CDR3 spells CASSLNQGAEAFF. As DNA, the CDR3 is TGCGCCAGCAGCTTGAATCAGGGAGCTGAAGCTTTCTTT.

The chain recombines TRBV12-3 or TRBV12-4 with TRBJ2-1, with 14 bases lining up with TRBD2. The CDR3 is 17 residues long. The V segment lost 6 bases and the J segment 9 bases; nucleotides outside the gene matches: 13. The CDR3 nucleotides are TGTGCCAGCAGCCGCGCCTCCGGGACTAGCGGGAGTGGTGAGCAGTTCTTC. Amino acid sequence: CASSRASGTSGSGEQFF.

This clonotype occurred a few times. This chain connects TRBV12-3 or TRBV12-4 to TRBJ2-1; 7 bases match TRBD2. This CDR3 is built from 15 residues. Trimming at V came to 3 bases and at J to 5 bases, leaving 7 bases not matched to a gene. The CDR3 loop reads CASSLFRTRDNEQFF. CDR3 nucleotides: TGTGCCAGCAGTTTGTTCCGGACTAGAGACAATGAGCAGTTCTTC.

This chain joins TRBV15 and TRBJ2-3; no clear D gene. CDR1 and CDR2 (germline): LNHNV, YYDKDF (reference sequence). The CDR3 is 16 residues long. The V gene lost 4 bases and the J gene lost 0 bases, with 14 bases spanning the gap. CDR3 sequence reads: CATSTPGHLSTDTQYF. CDR3 nucleotide sequence: TGTGCCACCAGCACCCCCGGGCACCTAAGCACAGATACGCAGTATTTT.

This clonotype was observed at least ten times. The chain joins TRBV27 to TRBJ2-5; TRBD1 is a possible D gene (6 bases). This CDR3 comprises 15 residues. Between the trimmed V and J ends, which lost 3 bases and 3 bases, there was a span of 14 bases. Germline CDR1 and CDR2: MNHEY and SMNVEV (reference sequence). CDR3 region: CASSFRLQGKETQYF. The CDR3 region has the DNA TGTGCCAGCAGTTTTCGGCTACAGGGTAAAGAGACCCAGTACTTC.